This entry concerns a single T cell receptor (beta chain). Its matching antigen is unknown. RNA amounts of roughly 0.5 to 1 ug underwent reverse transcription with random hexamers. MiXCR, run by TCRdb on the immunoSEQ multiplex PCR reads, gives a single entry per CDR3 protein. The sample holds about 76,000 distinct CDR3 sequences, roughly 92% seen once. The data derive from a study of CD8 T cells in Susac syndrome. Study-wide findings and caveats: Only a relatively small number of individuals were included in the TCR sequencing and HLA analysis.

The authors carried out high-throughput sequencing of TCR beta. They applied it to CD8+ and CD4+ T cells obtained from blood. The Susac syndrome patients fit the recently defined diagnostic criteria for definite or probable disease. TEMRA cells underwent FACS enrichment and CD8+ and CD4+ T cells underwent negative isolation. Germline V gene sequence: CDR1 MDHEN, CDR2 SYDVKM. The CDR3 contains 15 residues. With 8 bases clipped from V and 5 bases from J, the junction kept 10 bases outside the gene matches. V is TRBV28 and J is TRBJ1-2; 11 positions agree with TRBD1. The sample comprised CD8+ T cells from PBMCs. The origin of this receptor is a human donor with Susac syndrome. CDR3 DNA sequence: TGTGCCAGCCGTTCCCTGGGACAGGGGGTGTATGGCTACACCTTC. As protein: CASRSLGQGVYGYTF.